This T cell receptor beta chain was recorded in a study of T cell repertoires in cytomegalovirus infection. TCRdb redid the calling of the reads with MiXCR, one entry per CDR3 protein. Here the sample spans approximately 500,000 distinct CDR3 sequences, approximately 10% being singletons. Germline assignment: CDR1 MNHNY and CDR2 SVGAGI (reference sequence). The CDR3 is 17 residues long. Trimming shortened V by 2 bases and J by 1 base, and 15 bases separated the two germline ends. This clonotype was detected ten times or more. The sample comprised PBMCs. This sequence joins TRBV6-6 and TRBJ1-5; TRBD1 is a possible D gene (6 bases). This TCR derives from a human donor in good health (CMV status not recorded). Some clones in this sample may be carry-over from other donors' samples. CDR3 sequence: CASSYEGGEGSNQPQHF. DNA for the CDR3: TGTGCCAGCAGTTACGAGGGGGGCGAGGGGAGCAATCAGCCCCAGCATTTT.